This T cell receptor beta chain is drawn from a study of CD8+ T cells in alopecia areata. For the study at large: Patients took tofacitinib for 6 to 18 months, followed by 6 drug-free months.

Investigators isolated RNA and reverse transcribed it into cDNA to act as the sequencing template. Produced via immunoSEQ multiplex PCR; TCRdb's table is partial and in-frame only. Among 90,000 to 100,000 clones listed, around 60% were seen once. The CDR3 runs 14 residues. The germline V gene has CDR1 MRHNA and CDR2 SNTAGT. V lost 6 bases to trimming and J lost 5 bases; unmatched junction nucleotides: 2. Treatment defined: oral pan-JAK inhibitor, 5-10 mg twice daily. This clonotype was obtained from a human donor with alopecia areata. The material sequenced was CD8+ T cells sorted from blood, taken at week 4, from a patient treated with tofacitinib. V is TRBV6-4 and J is TRBJ2-5; 14 positions match TRBD2. CDR3 protein: CASSRLAGGETQYF. The CDR3 region has the DNA TGTGCCAGCAGCCGACTAGCGGGAGGGGAGACCCAGTACTTC.